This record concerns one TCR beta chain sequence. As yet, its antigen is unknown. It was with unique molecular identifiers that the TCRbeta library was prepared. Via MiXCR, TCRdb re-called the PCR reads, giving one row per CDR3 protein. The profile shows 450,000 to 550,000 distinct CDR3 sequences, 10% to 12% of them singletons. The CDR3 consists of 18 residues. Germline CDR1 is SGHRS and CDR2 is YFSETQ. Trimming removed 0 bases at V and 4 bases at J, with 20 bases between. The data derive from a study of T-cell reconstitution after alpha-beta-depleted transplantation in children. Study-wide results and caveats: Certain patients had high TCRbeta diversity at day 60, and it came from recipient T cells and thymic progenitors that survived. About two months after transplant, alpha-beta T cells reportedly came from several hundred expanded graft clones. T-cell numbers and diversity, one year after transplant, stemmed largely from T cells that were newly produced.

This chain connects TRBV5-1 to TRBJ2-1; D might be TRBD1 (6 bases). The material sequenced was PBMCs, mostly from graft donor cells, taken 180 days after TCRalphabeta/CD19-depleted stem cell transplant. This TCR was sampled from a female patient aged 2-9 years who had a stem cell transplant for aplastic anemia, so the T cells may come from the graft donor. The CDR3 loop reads CASSLAQRRGPTYNEQFF. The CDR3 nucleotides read TGCGCCAGCAGCTTGGCTCAACGCAGGGGTCCGACTTACAATGAGCAGTTCTTC.